These 29 T cell receptor beta chains originate from one sample sequenced in a study of shared clonotypes between healthy human individuals. Sequencing used immunoSEQ multiplex PCR; TCRdb keeps in-frame clones, though not all of them. The sample records over a million clones, 78% being singletons. The sample consisted of memory CD4+ T cells from PBMCs. Subset of the sample: CD45RA-negative fraction. The receptors shown here come from a man aged 18 to 29 in good health. Some clones in this sample may be carry-over from other donors' samples.

As concerns this clone: A much larger clone differs from this one at a single base, so this may be a read error. The rearrangement joins TRBV6-1 to TRBJ2-3; D call uncertain. V lost 4 bases and J 6 bases, leaving 5 bases between the germline ends. This CDR3 is 11 amino acids long. In germline, CDR1 is MNHNS, CDR2 SASEGT. CDR3 residues: CASSVGDTQYF. The CDR3 DNA reads as TGTGCCAGCAGTGTGGGGGATACGCAGTATTTT.

This chain joins TRBV18 and TRBJ2-7, with 7 bases aligning to TRBD1. The CDR3 is 17 residues long. In germline, CDR1 is KGHSH, CDR2 LQKENI. The V gene end was trimmed by 3 bases and the J gene end by 0 bases; junction bases not matched to a gene: 11. CDR3 protein: CASSPARYGTVSYEQYF. In nucleotides, the CDR3 is TGTGCCAGCTCACCTGCCCGATATGGGACAGTCTCCTACGAGCAGTACTTC. Full variable domain (remainder filled in from reference TRBV18 and TRBJ2-7): NAGVMQNPRHLVRRRGQEARLRCSPMKGHSHVYWYRQLPEEGLKFMVYLQKENIIDESGMPKERFSAEFPKEGPSILRIQQVVRGDSAAYFCASSPARYGTVSYEQYFGPGTRLTVT.

The chain links TRBV29-1 to TRBJ2-3; D is ambiguous. Germline V gene data show CDR1 as SQVTM and CDR2 as ANQGSEA. With 1 base removed from V and 6 bases from J, the gap between germline ends came to 11 bases. The CDR3 is 13 amino acids. CDR3 residues: CSVEVGLADTQYF. Here the CDR3 DNA reads TGCAGCGTTGAAGTTGGGCTGGCCGATACGCAGTATTTT.

The sample holds a few counts of this clone. The V call is TRBV11-2, the J call TRBJ1-4; tentative D call: TRBD1 (6 bases). CDR1 and CDR2 (germline): SGHAT, FQNNGV. Trimming removed 5 bases at V and 8 bases at J, with 18 bases between. The CDR3 runs to 15 residues. The CDR3 DNA reads TGTGCCAGCAGCCCCATCCAGGGGAATGAGGAAAAACTGTTTTTT. Translated, it gives CASSPIQGNEEKLFF. Full variable domain (rest looked up from reference TRBV11-2 and TRBJ1-4): EAGVAQSPRYKIIEKRQSVAFWCNPISGHATLYWYQQILGQGPKLLIQFQNNGVVDDSQLPKDRFSAERLKGVDSTLKIQPAKLEDSAVYLCASSPIQGNEEKLFFGSGTQLSVL.

The V gene is TRBV5-1, the J gene TRBJ1-1; 8 bases line up with TRBD1. Trimming cost V 3 bases and J 0 bases; bases outside gene matches: 4. This CDR3 has 15 residues. Germline V CDR1 and CDR2: SGHRS, YFSETQ. Written as DNA, the CDR3 is TGCGCCAGCAGCTGGGGGGGACAGGTGAACACTGAAGCTTTCTTT. It encodes CASSWGGQVNTEAFF.

This clone was seen once. V usage is TRBV19 and J usage is TRBJ2-1; 14 nucleotides match TRBD2. The trim removed 4 bases at V and 10 bases at J, leaving 24 bases unmatched. Germline CDR1 reads LNHDA; CDR2 reads SQIVND (reference sequence). The length of the CDR3 is 21 residues. CDR3 sequence (DNA): TGTGCCAGTAGTAAACCGAACCAGGGACTAGCGGGAGTTGTCGGCAATGGGGAGCAGTTCTTC. Its translation is CASSKPNQGLAGVVGNGEQFF.

The rearrangement uses TRBV7-9 and TRBJ1-3; D gene uncertain. The V end was cut by 4 bases, the J end by 4 bases, with 11 bases between. This CDR3 is 14 amino acids long. The germline gives CDR1 SEHNR, CDR2 FQNEAQ (reference sequence). This CDR3 reads CASSSMESGNTIYF. CDR3 bases: TGTGCCAGCAGCTCTATGGAGAGCGGAAACACCATATATTTT.

Written as DNA, the CDR3 is TGTGCCAGCAGTTTATGGCAGACGAACACTGAAGCTTTCTTT. This codes for CASSLWQTNTEAFF. The V call is TRBV28, the J call TRBJ1-1, with D unclear. The CDR3 is 14 residues long. The ends were cut back, 0 bases at V and 1 base at J, with 6 bases in the middle. Germline V gene sequence: CDR1 MDHEN, CDR2 SYDVKM.

This chain uses TRBV5-1 with TRBJ2-7, with TRBD2 matching 13 bases. Per germline, CDR1 SGHRS and CDR2 YFSETQ. With 4 bases clipped from V and 5 bases from J, the junction kept 6 bases outside the gene matches. CDR3 length equals 15 residues. CDR3 protein: CASSLRTSGSNEQYF. CDR3 in DNA: TGCGCCAGCAGCCTCCGGACTAGCGGGAGTAACGAGCAGTACTTC.

The chain recombines TRBV4-3 with TRBJ2-1; 7 nucleotides match TRBD2. Germline V CDR1 and CDR2: LGHNA, YSLEER. Trimming cost V 1 base and J 4 bases; bases outside gene matches: 7. CDR3 length: 16 residues. Here the CDR3 DNA reads TGCGCCAGCAGCCAAGCGTCTAGCGGCTATTACAATGAGCAGTTCTTC. It codes for CASSQASSGYYNEQFF.

This clone was counted only a few times. The sample holds other DNA sequences that translate to the same CDR3. The rearrangement joins TRBV9 to TRBJ2-1, with D possibly being TRBD2 (5 bases). Germline CDR1 SGDLS, CDR2 YYNGEE. V dropped 0 bases and J dropped 2 bases, with 9 bases sitting between them. CDR3 size: 15 residues. The CDR3 region is CASSVGGSTYNEQFF. CDR3 nucleotide sequence: TGTGCCAGCAGCGTAGGAGGGAGCACCTACAATGAGCAGTTCTTC.

The rearrangement uses TRBV27 and TRBJ2-2, with no clear D. CDR1 and CDR2 (germline): MNHEY, SMNVEV (reference sequence). The germline V and J ends were trimmed by 6 bases and 4 bases, with 6 bases remaining between them. The CDR3 spans 12 residues. The CDR3 bases are TGTGCCAGCAGCAAAGGCACCGGGGAGCTGTTTTTT. This translates into CASSKGTGELFF.

This sequence joins TRBV5-1 and TRBJ2-5; D is perhaps TRBD2 (5 bases). With the DNA end fitting TRBJ2-7 better, the J assignment may be wrong. The CDR3 consists of 14 residues. Per germline, CDR1 SGHRS and CDR2 YFSETQ. The CDR3 DNA sequence: TGCGCCAGCAGGGCGTCTCCGGGAAGCAACGAGCAGTACTTC. Translating it yields CASRASPGSNEQYF.

The chain has TRBV7-3 and TRBJ1-5; TRBD1 is a possible D gene (5 bases). V lost 5 bases and J 2 bases, leaving 13 bases between the germline ends. The CDR3 is 15 amino acids. The germline V gene encodes CDR1 SGHTA and CDR2 FQGTGA. The CDR3 loop is CASSPNGGGNQPQHF. Written as DNA, the CDR3 is TGTGCCAGCAGCCCTAACGGGGGAGGCAATCAGCCCCAGCATTTT.

This clone showed up many times. V is TRBV6-4 and J is TRBJ2-1; TRBD2 might be the D (5 bases). The germline V gene has CDR1 MRHNA and CDR2 SNTAGT. The germline V and J ends were trimmed by 9 bases and 0 bases, with 12 bases remaining between them. This CDR3 spans 14 amino acids. CDR3 DNA sequence: TGTGCCAGTGCTTTGGAGGACTCCTACAATGAGCAGTTCTTC. Residues: CASALEDSYNEQFF.

The J gene is TRBJ1-2, the V gene TRBV7-9; tentative D call: TRBD1 (5 bases). V was shortened by 5 bases and J by 7 bases, with 14 bases between the two germline ends. Germline CDR1 reads SEHNR; CDR2 reads FQNEAQ (reference sequence). This CDR3 spans 13 amino acids. The CDR3, as DNA: TGTGCCAGCAGCCTACAGGAGTACACTGGCTACACCTTC. Its translation is CASSLQEYTGYTF.

J is TRBJ2-7 and V is TRBV19; 11 bases match TRBD1. CDR1 is LNHDA and CDR2 is SQIVND in the germline V gene (reference sequence). The CDR3 length is 16 residues. J lost 2 bases, V lost 5 bases, and 8 bases had no gene match. The CDR3 nucleotides read TGTGCCAGTAGTCCCCTGGGACAGGGGGGCACCTACGAGCAGTACTTC. As protein: CASSPLGQGGTYEQYF.

The gene calls are TRBV6-1 and TRBJ2-7; the D is unclear. Germline CDR1 reads MNHNS; CDR2 reads SASEGT. Trimming stripped 4 bases from V and 0 bases from J, with 13 bases between. This CDR3 has 15 amino acids. The CDR3 spells CASSARAESSYEQYF. CDR3 nucleotides: TGTGCCAGCAGTGCCCGGGCCGAATCCTCCTACGAGCAGTACTTC.

This chain links TRBV28 with TRBJ1-2; 8 bases fit TRBD1. V dropped 4 bases and J dropped 2; count of bases not matched to a gene: 6. The CDR3 runs to 15 residues. Germline CDR1 is MDHEN and CDR2 is SYDVKM. CDR3 residues: CASSSPDRGNYGYTF. The CDR3 coding sequence is TGTGCCAGCAGTTCCCCCGACAGGGGAAACTATGGCTACACCTTC.

The chain employs TRBV5-5 and TRBJ2-3, with TRBD2 matching over 9 bases. Germline loops: CDR1 SGHKS, CDR2 YYEKEE (reference sequence). The CDR3 totals 15 residues. The ends lost 4 bases at V and 4 bases at J; junction bases unmatched: 7. The CDR3: CASSPASGNADTQYF. CDR3 coding DNA: TGTGCCAGCAGCCCGGCTAGCGGGAACGCAGATACGCAGTATTTT. The full variable domain, in which reference TRBV5-5 and TRBJ2-3 provide the parts outside the CDR3, is DAGVTQSPTHLIKTRGQQVTLRCSPISGHKSVSWYQQVLGQGPQFIFQYYEKEERGRGNFPDRFSARQFPNYSSELNVNALLLGDSALYLCASSPASGNADTQYFGPGTRLTVL.

The chain recombines TRBV6-1 with TRBJ2-5; perhaps TRBD1 as D (5 bases). Trimming removed 1 base at V and 4 bases at J, with 13 bases between. The germline gives CDR1 MNHNS, CDR2 SASEGT. The length of the CDR3 is 15 residues. The CDR3 DNA is TGTGCCAGCAGTGAAGTCCCAGGGCTAGGAGAGACCCAGTACTTC. It encodes CASSEVPGLGETQYF.

This rearrangement joins TRBV7-9 to TRBJ1-2; 9 bases align to TRBD1. Germline values: CDR1 SEHNR, CDR2 FQNEAQ (reference sequence). V lost 1 base and J lost 1; bases outside the gene matches: 10. There are 18 residues in the CDR3. CDR3 loop: CASSLGLDRGNINYGYTF. DNA for the CDR3: TGTGCCAGCAGCTTAGGGCTGGACAGGGGAAATATTAACTATGGCTACACCTTC.

The chain couples TRBV5-4 to TRBJ1-1; D possibly corresponds to TRBD1 (5 bases). Germline V gene data show CDR1 as SGHNT and CDR2 as YYREEE (reference sequence). V was trimmed by 4 bases and J by 0 bases, leaving 13 bases between them. The length of the CDR3 is 15 residues. Here the CDR3 DNA reads TGTGCCAGCAGCCCGCAGGGCAGGGTGAACACTGAAGCTTTCTTT. This codes for CASSPQGRVNTEAFF. The full variable domain, completed using reference TRBV5-4 and TRBJ1-1, is ETGVTQSPTHLIKTRGQQVTLRCSSQSGHNTVSWYQQALGQGPQFIFQYYREEENGRGNFPPRFSGLQFPNYSSELNVNALELDDSALYLCASSPQGRVNTEAFFGQGTRLTVV.

A single count supports this clone. The chain carries TRBV29-1 and TRBJ2-1; possibly TRBD2 for D (5 bases). The CDR3 contains 11 residues. V lost 7 bases and J 1 base, leaving 5 bases between the germline ends. Germline CDR1 SQVTM, CDR2 ANQGSEA. The CDR3 coding sequence is TGCAGCGGGACTTCCTACAATGAGCAGTTCTTC. It codes for CSGTSYNEQFF.

The chain couples TRBV5-1 to TRBJ2-7; a possible D gene is TRBD2 (5 bases). CDR3 length: 14 residues. CDR1 is SGHRS and CDR2 is YFSETQ in the germline V gene. V lost 0 bases and J lost 4, with 11 bases in between. CDR3 sequence: CASSLVLSGYEQYF. CDR3 sequence (DNA): TGCGCCAGCAGCTTGGTTCTCTCGGGGTACGAGCAGTACTTC.

As for this clone: A far larger clone differs by one base, so this is likely a read error. This chain joins TRBV15 and TRBJ2-4; weak D call: TRBD2 (7 bases). The V gene's germline CDR1 is LNHNV and CDR2 YYDKDF (reference sequence). The length of the CDR3 is 15 residues. CDR3 region: CATSGRREGGNIQCF. CDR3 coding DNA: TGTGCCACCAGCGGGAGACGTGAGGGGGGGAACATTCAGTGCTTC.

The chain combines TRBV30 with TRBJ1-5; 9 bases align to TRBD1. CDR3 length: 18 residues. The trim removed 3 bases at V and 4 bases at J, leaving 16 bases unmatched. Germline CDR1 and CDR2: GTSNPN and SVGIG (reference sequence). In nucleotides, the CDR3 is TGTGCCTGGAGGGCCCCTAGTAGGGGGACAGGGTATAATCAGCCCCAGCATTTT. This gives the protein CAWRAPSRGTGYNQPQHF.

This clone was seen a single time. This chain connects TRBV19 to TRBJ2-1; D is ambiguous. Trimming removed 5 bases from V and 5 bases from J, with 7 bases in between. Per germline, CDR1 LNHDA and CDR2 SQIVND (reference sequence). The CDR3 length is 12 residues. CDR3 loop: CASSLRDNEQFF. In DNA form, the CDR3 reads TGTGCCAGTAGTTTAAGAGACAATGAGCAGTTCTTC.

The chain couples TRBV7-9 to TRBJ2-1; 11 bases line up with TRBD2. The CDR3 length is 15 residues. Trimming at V came to 5 bases and at J to 4 bases, leaving 4 bases not matched to a gene. The germline CDR1 and CDR2 sequences are SEHNR and FQNEAQ (reference sequence). CDR3: CASSLSGRGYNEQFF. In DNA form, the CDR3 reads TGTGCCAGCAGCCTTAGCGGGAGGGGATACAATGAGCAGTTCTTC.